Presented here are 26 T cell receptor beta chains from one specimen sequenced in a study of cytomegalovirus exposure and HLA in healthy donors. In the PCR, 60 Vbeta and 13 Jbeta primers were used. Data came from immunoSEQ multiplex PCR; TCRdb stores just in-frame clones and leaves some out. The sample records 120,000 or so clones, roughly 80% being singletons. Sequencing input: PBMCs. Every receptor here comes from a man aged 50 to 60 in good health and CMV-seropositive.

This clone was seen just once. This rearrangement joins TRBV7-3 to TRBJ2-7; D is perhaps TRBD2 (6 bases). With 1 base removed from V and 7 bases from J, the gap between germline ends came to 11 bases. The CDR3 has 13 amino acids. From germline, CDR1 is SGHTA and CDR2 FQGTGA. CDR3 coding DNA: TGTGCCAGCAGCTTAAGTAGCGGTGAAGAGCAGTACTTC. Protein product: CASSLSSGEEQYF.

This chain joins TRBV7-8 and TRBJ1-5, with 8 bases fitting TRBD1. The CDR3 is 15 residues long. The ends lost 1 base at V and 11 bases at J; junction bases unmatched: 10. Germline loops: CDR1 SGHVS, CDR2 FQNEAQ. CDR3 region: CASSLEEGRGQTQHF. The CDR3 bases are TGTGCCAGCAGCTTAGAGGAAGGCAGGGGGCAGACCCAGCATTTT.

This clone has a handful of counts. The genes are TRBV6-1 and TRBJ2-3, with TRBD2 matching 13 bases. J lost 3 bases, V lost 6 bases, and 0 bases had no gene match. The CDR3 has 14 amino acids. Germline CDR1 reads MNHNS; CDR2 reads SASEGT. The CDR3 is CASRGLAGTDTQYF. In DNA, the CDR3 is TGTGCCAGCAGGGGACTAGCGGGGACAGATACGCAGTATTTT.

The rearrangement links TRBV7-3 to TRBJ1-1, with D hard to call. The CDR3 loop spans 13 amino acids. V dropped 5 bases and J dropped 1 base, with 8 bases sitting between them. The germline V gene encodes CDR1 SGHTA and CDR2 FQGTGA. The CDR3 nucleotides read TGTGCCAGCAGCGCCCAGAAGAACACTGAAGCTTTCTTT. This sequence encodes CASSAQKNTEAFF.

The count of this clone is one. J is TRBJ1-1 and V is TRBV18, with D perhaps matching TRBD1 (5 bases). Germline loops: CDR1 KGHSH, CDR2 LQKENI. V was trimmed by 3 bases and J by 0 bases, leaving 8 bases between them. CDR3 size: 14 residues. The CDR3 spells CASSPQGMNTEAFF. The CDR3 DNA follows: TGTGCCAGCTCACCCCAGGGAATGAACACTGAAGCTTTCTTT.

The chain employs TRBV19 and TRBJ2-5, with 8 bases identical to TRBD1. V was clipped by 6 bases and J by 4 bases; unmatched bases: 4. Germline V gene sequence: CDR1 LNHDA, CDR2 SQIVND (reference sequence). The CDR3 has 13 residues. Here the CDR3 reads CASRAGTGETQYF. The CDR3 region has the DNA TGTGCCAGTAGGGCCGGGACAGGAGAGACCCAGTACTTC.

V and J are TRBV15 and TRBJ2-3; tentative D call: TRBD1 (6 bases). Germline V CDR1 and CDR2: LNHNV, YYDKDF (reference sequence). The CDR3 consists of 16 residues. V lost 2 bases and J 0 bases, leaving 12 bases between the germline ends. CDR3 protein: CATSRFGQPSTDTQYF. The CDR3 DNA reads as TGTGCCACCAGCAGATTTGGACAGCCGAGCACAGATACGCAGTATTTT.

The chain links TRBV6-1 to TRBJ1-5, with TRBD1 as a possible D gene (5 bases). Germline-derived CDR1 and CDR2 are MNHNS and SASEGT. Trimming removed 7 bases at V and 4 bases at J, with 11 bases between. The CDR3 has 13 amino acids. CDR3: CASNRQPNQPQHF. The CDR3 region has the DNA TGTGCCAGCAATCGACAGCCTAATCAGCCCCAGCATTTT.

The chain recombines TRBV11-3 with TRBJ1-6; D is possibly TRBD1 (6 bases). V was trimmed by 6 bases and J by 5 bases, leaving 14 bases between them. Germline assignment: CDR1 SGHNT and CDR2 YENEEA. The CDR3 length is 15 residues. The DNA for the CDR3 is TGTGCCAGCAGTCACCGGGACATCGATAATTCACCCCTCCACTTT. Translating gives CASSHRDIDNSPLHF.

This chain links TRBV6-5 with TRBJ2-4; 7 nucleotides match TRBD2. Trimming cost V 0 bases and J 8 bases; bases outside gene matches: 7. There are 15 residues in the CDR3. CDR1 is MNHEY, CDR2 SVGAGI, per germline. CDR3 DNA: TGTGCCAGCAGTTACTCGTATCAGGGAGGGGACATTCAGTACTTC. Translating gives CASSYSYQGGDIQYF.

The chain uses TRBV28 and TRBJ2-3; D ambiguous. CDR3 size: 15 residues. Trimming removed 4 bases from V and 0 bases from J, with 11 bases in between. The V gene's germline CDR1 is MDHEN and CDR2 SYDVKM. The CDR3 DNA follows: TGTGCCAGCAGTTCACCGACACGTAGCACAGATACGCAGTATTTT. Encoded protein: CASSSPTRSTDTQYF.

The V gene is TRBV4-2, the J gene TRBJ1-1; D unclear. Germline V gives CDR1 LGHNA, CDR2 YNFKEQ. This CDR3 has 12 residues. V dropped 3 bases and J dropped 7 bases, with 9 bases sitting between them. The CDR3 region has the DNA TGTGCCAGCAGCCAGGAGTATTATGAAGCTTTCTTT. It yields the protein CASSQEYYEAFF.

J is TRBJ2-3 and V is TRBV6-5; TRBD2 is a possible D gene (7 bases). Trimming took off 4 bases at V and 4 bases at J, with 15 bases between the two ends. The CDR3 has 15 residues. Germline assignment: CDR1 MNHEY and CDR2 SVGAGI. In DNA, the CDR3 is TGTGCCAGCAGTTTTGGGGGGGGGCTCCCAGATACGCAGTATTTT. Translating gives CASSFGGGLPDTQYF.

The rearrangement links TRBV5-4 to TRBJ2-5; TRBD2 matches at 9 bases. Germline V CDR1 and CDR2: SGHNT, YYREEE (reference sequence). The CDR3 extends over 15 amino acids. V lost 2 bases to trimming and J lost 5 bases; unmatched junction nucleotides: 7. The DNA of the CDR3 is TGTGCCAGCAGCTTACAACTAGCGGGTGGGGAGACCCAGTACTTC. Residues: CASSLQLAGGETQYF.

V is TRBV5-1 and J is TRBJ2-7, with D possibly being TRBD2 (5 bases). There are 14 residues in the CDR3. Germline assignment: CDR1 SGHRS and CDR2 YFSETQ. V lost 0 bases to trimming and J lost 2 bases, with 9 bases between them. The DNA of the CDR3 is TGCGCCAGCAGCTTGGGAGCGGCAACCTACGAGCAGTACTTC. It encodes CASSLGAATYEQYF.

The chain combines TRBV4-1 with TRBJ1-2; 8 bases agree with TRBD1. Unmatched junction bases numbered 9, after V lost 4 bases and J lost 8 bases. CDR1 and CDR2 from the germline V gene are MGHRA and YSYEKL. The CDR3 has 14 amino acids. The CDR3: CASSPGQGGYGYTF. CDR3 DNA: TGCGCCAGCAGCCCCGGACAGGGCGGGTACGGCTACACCTTC.

The chain employs TRBV5-4 and TRBJ2-5; D might be TRBD2 (5 bases). CDR1 is SGHNT, CDR2 YYREEE, per germline (reference sequence). V was trimmed by 4 bases and J by 0 bases, leaving 10 bases between them. The CDR3 runs to 14 residues. CDR3 sequence: CASSLGGNQETQYF. The CDR3 DNA reads as TGTGCCAGCAGCCTCGGAGGTAACCAAGAGACCCAGTACTTC.

The rearrangement links TRBV27 to TRBJ1-3; weak D call: TRBD1 (5 bases). The CDR3 consists of 15 residues. V was trimmed by 4 bases and J by 1 base, leaving 11 bases between them. CDR1 is MNHEY and CDR2 is SMNVEV in the germline V gene (reference sequence). For the CDR3, the DNA is TGTGCCAGCAGTTCCAGGGCTGTGTCTGGAAACACCATATATTTT. Translating gives CASSSRAVSGNTIYF.

The CDR3 region has the DNA TGTGCCACCCTTCGGGACAGGGGGTCCTACGAGCAGTACTTC. Translated, it gives CATLRDRGSYEQYF. V usage is TRBV2 and J usage is TRBJ2-7; 11 nucleotides agree with TRBD1. CDR3 length: 14 amino acids. J lost 1 base, V lost 10 bases, and 6 bases had no gene match. Germline V gene data show CDR1 as SNHLY and CDR2 as FYNNEI.

The chain is built from TRBV27 and TRBJ1-2; D might be TRBD1 (5 bases). V was pared by 3 bases and J by 4 bases, with 6 bases between. The CDR3 is 12 amino acids. Germline CDR1 MNHEY, CDR2 SMNVEV (reference sequence). The CDR3 protein is CASSFQGYGYTF. As DNA, the CDR3 is TGTGCCAGCAGTTTCCAGGGCTATGGCTACACCTTC.

This clone was observed a few times. The gene calls are TRBV4-1 and TRBJ2-7, with 12 bases identical to TRBD2. V lost 8 bases to trimming and J lost 4 bases; unmatched junction nucleotides: 3. The CDR3 has 13 amino acids. The V gene's germline CDR1 is MGHRA and CDR2 YSYEKL. Here the CDR3 reads CASSGTSGYEQYF. Here the CDR3 DNA reads TGCGCCAGCTCCGGGACTAGCGGGTACGAGCAGTACTTC.

CDR3 nucleotides: TGCGCCAGCAGCGAAGGGACAGGGCCTTATGGCTACACCTTC. Protein product: CASSEGTGPYGYTF. The chain uses TRBV5-1 and TRBJ1-2; 9 bases map to TRBD1. CDR1 is SGHRS and CDR2 is YFSETQ in the germline V gene. V dropped 4 bases and J dropped 5; count of bases not matched to a gene: 6. The CDR3 is 14 amino acids. Drawing the rest from reference TRBV5-1 and TRBJ1-2, the complete variable domain is KAGVTQTPRYLIKTRGQQVTLSCSPISGHRSVSWYQQTPGQGLQFLFEYFSETQRNKGNFPGRFSGRQFSNSRSEMNVSTLELGDSALYLCASSEGTGPYGYTFGSGTRLTVV.

This chain links TRBV18 with TRBJ1-4, with 10 bases identical to TRBD1. Germline values: CDR1 KGHSH, CDR2 LQKENI. This CDR3 is 14 amino acids long. Trimming at V came to 6 bases and at J to 6 bases, leaving 4 bases not matched to a gene. The CDR3 region has the DNA TGTGCCAGCTCTACGACAGGGGGCGATGAAAAACTGTTTTTT. Translation gives CASSTTGGDEKLFF.

This clone was found once. This rearrangement joins TRBV5-6 to TRBJ2-7, with 7 bases fitting TRBD1. Germline-derived CDR1 and CDR2 are SGHDT and YYEEEE. The J segment lost 2 bases and the V segment lost 4 bases, leaving 6 bases of the junction unmatched. The CDR3 has 14 residues. The chain's CDR3 is CASSPGTATYEQYF. The CDR3 DNA follows: TGTGCCAGCAGCCCCGGGACAGCAACCTACGAGCAGTACTTC.

The chain recombines TRBV7-8 with TRBJ1-1; tentatively, D is TRBD1 (5 bases). Germline lookup yields CDR1 SGHVS and CDR2 FQNEAQ. The length of the CDR3 is 14 residues. V was pared by 3 bases and J by 4 bases, with 12 bases between. This chain's CDR3 is CASSLARVSTEAFF. For the CDR3, the DNA is TGTGCCAGCAGCTTGGCCAGGGTATCCACTGAAGCTTTCTTT.

CDR3 loop: CASSYVFRTGGARSVAFF. The CDR3 coding sequence is TGTGCCAGCAGCTACGTTTTTAGGACAGGGGGCGCACGATCCGTGGCTTTCTTT. The chain carries TRBV7-2 and TRBJ1-1; 11 positions agree with TRBD1. The CDR3 contains 18 residues. Germline CDR1 and CDR2: SGHTA and FQGNSA. The V gene end was trimmed by 4 bases and the J gene end by 11 bases; junction bases not matched to a gene: 21.